This T cell receptor beta chain emerged from a study of T-cell reconstitution after alpha-beta-depleted transplantation in children. The study's findings and limits: TCRbeta diversity was high at day 60 in some patients (a result of surviving recipient T cells and thymic progenitors). Fresh T-cell production supplied most of the T-cell counts and diversity seen one year after transplant. After transplant, at about two months, alpha-beta T cells were reportedly derived from several hundred expanded graft clones.

The TCRbeta library was prepared with unique molecular identifiers. TCRdb re-called the PCR reads with MiXCR, one entry per CDR3 protein. Here the sample spans about a million distinct CDR3 sequences, about 30% being singletons. This CDR3 is 14 amino acids long. Per the germline V gene, CDR1 is LGHNA and CDR2 is YSLEER. With 5 bases removed from V and 5 bases from J, the gap between germline ends came to 13 bases. Notes on this clonotype: Its antigen is undetermined.

Sequenced here: PBMCs, mostly from graft donor cells, sampled 360 days after TCRalphabeta/CD19-depleted stem cell transplant. This TCR came from a boy less than two years old who had a stem cell transplant for SCID, so the T cells may come from the graft donor. The chain links TRBV4-3 to TRBJ2-1; D remains unclear. The CDR3 loop reads CASSLDHWDNEQFF. The CDR3, as DNA: TGCGCCAGCAGCTTGGACCACTGGGACAATGAGCAGTTCTTC.